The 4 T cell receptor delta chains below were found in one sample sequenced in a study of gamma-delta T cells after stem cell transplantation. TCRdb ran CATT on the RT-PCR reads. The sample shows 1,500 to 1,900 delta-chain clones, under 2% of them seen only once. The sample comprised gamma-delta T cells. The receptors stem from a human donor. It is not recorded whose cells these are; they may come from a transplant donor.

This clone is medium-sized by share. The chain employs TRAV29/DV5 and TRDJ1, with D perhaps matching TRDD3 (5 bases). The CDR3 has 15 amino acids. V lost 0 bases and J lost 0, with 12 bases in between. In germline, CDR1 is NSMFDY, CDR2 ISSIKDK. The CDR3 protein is CAASAIEGYTDKLIF. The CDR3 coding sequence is TGTGCAGCAAGCGCGATTGAGGGATACACCGATAAACTCATCTTT.

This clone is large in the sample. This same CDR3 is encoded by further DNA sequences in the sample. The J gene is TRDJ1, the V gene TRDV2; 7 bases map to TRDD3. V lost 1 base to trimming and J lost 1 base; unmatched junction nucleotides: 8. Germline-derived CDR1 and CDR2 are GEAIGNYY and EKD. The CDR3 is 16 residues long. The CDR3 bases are TGTGCCTGTGACACGCTGGGGGTCCCGGGCACCGATAAACTCATCTTT. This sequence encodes CACDTLGVPGTDKLIF.

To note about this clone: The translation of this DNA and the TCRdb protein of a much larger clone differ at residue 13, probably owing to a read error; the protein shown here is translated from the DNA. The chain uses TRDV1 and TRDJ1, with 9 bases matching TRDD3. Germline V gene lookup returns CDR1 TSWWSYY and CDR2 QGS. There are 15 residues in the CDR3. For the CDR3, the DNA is TGTGCTCTTGGGGAACCACCGGGGGATACCAAGAAACCCATCTTT. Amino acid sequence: CALGEPPGDTKKPIF.

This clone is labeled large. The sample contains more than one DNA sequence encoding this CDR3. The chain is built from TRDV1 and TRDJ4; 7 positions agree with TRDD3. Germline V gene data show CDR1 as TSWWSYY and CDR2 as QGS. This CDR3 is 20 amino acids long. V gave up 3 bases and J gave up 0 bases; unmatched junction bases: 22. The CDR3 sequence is CALGDSRTPSVLGITRPLIF. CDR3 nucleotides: TGTGCTCTTGGGGATTCTAGGACCCCCAGTGTACTGGGGATAACCAGACCCCTGATCTTT.